This note documents a single T cell receptor (beta chain) sequence. Antigen: not known. V was clipped by 9 bases and J by 6 bases, with 16 bases between them. CDR3 size: 13 residues. Germline CDR1 SGDLS, CDR2 YYNGEE. Produced via immunoSEQ multiplex PCR; TCRdb's table is partial and in-frame only. The sample shows around 200,000 clones, roughly 88% of them seen only once. This sample is drawn from a study of T cell responses to AZD1222 COVID-19 vaccine. Study-wide findings and caveats: Baseline seropositivity occurred in only a handful of AZD1222 recipients.

This TCR came from an adult in good health. The material was peripheral blood, obtained on day 0 of AZD1222 vaccination. The chain links TRBV9 to TRBJ1-5; D is uncertain. CDR3: CAMLQWVGQPQHF. The CDR3 DNA sequence: TGTGCCATGTTACAATGGGTCGGTCAGCCCCAGCATTTT.